This entry features one T cell receptor beta chain sequence. Its antigen is unidentified. The data stem from a study of blood T cells in healthy people across ages. Study-wide results and limits: Investigators treated diversity estimates from one million T cells as underestimates.

In germline, CDR1 is SQVTM, CDR2 ANQGSEA. This CDR3 contains 12 residues. Trimming pared 5 bases from V and 7 bases from J, leaving 14 bases between. Through a sample-barcoded 5' primer and a J-beta primer mix, a second PCR was run for roughly 7 to 11 cycles. MiXCR was run by TCRdb on the 5' RACE reads, yielding one entry per CDR3 protein. The data show roughly 700,000 distinct CDR3 sequences, roughly 25% seen once. This sample also belongs to another study, concerning T cells of mothers and their children.

Sample: blood. The gene calls are TRBV29-1 and TRBJ1-2; D perhaps matches TRBD1 (6 bases). This clonotype was sampled from a boy aged 5 to 17 in good health. In nucleotides, the CDR3 is TGCAGCGTTCTCCTAGGGGGAGTTGGCTACACCTTC. Residues: CSVLLGGVGYTF. The full variable domain, its missing parts supplied by reference TRBV29-1 and TRBJ1-2, is SAVISQKPSRDICQRGTSLTIQCQVDSQVTMMFWYRQQPGQSLTLIATANQGSEATYESGFVIDKFPISRPNLTFSTLTVSNMSPEDSSIYLCSVLLGGVGYTFGSGTRLTVV.